The clone carrying this T cell receptor (beta chain) was seen more than once but under ten times. The entry originates in a study of blood T cell repertoires in COVID-19. On the study more broadly: Italy, Spain and the United States were the sources of the convalescent and acute COVID-19 samples. T cells, B-cell-depleted T cells, or PBMCs supplied cDNA or gDNA.

As handled by the study authors: Estimates of nucleated cell counts were drawn from the amplification of reference gene primers. The data were produced by immunoSEQ multiplex PCR, yet TCRdb's version contains in-frame clones alone and is incomplete. Clone size and V and J calls were adopted from that table, with D and trimming inferred from the DNA. Among roughly 250,000 clones listed, about 90% were seen once. CDR1 SGHTA and CDR2 FQGTGA come from the germline V gene. This CDR3 has 17 amino acids. With V trimmed by 5 bases and J by 5 bases, 14 bases remained unmatched. The clonotype originates from a man in his fifties or sixties who had been exposed to COVID-19. This chain uses TRBV7-3 with TRBJ1-1, with 10 positions matching TRBD1. Sequencing used PBMCs or T cells enriched from blood (not recorded which). The CDR3 spells CASSPTPGQGPWTEAFF. CDR3 nucleotide sequence: TGTGCCAGCAGCCCAACCCCGGGACAGGGGCCTTGGACTGAAGCTTTCTTT.